The clone carrying this T cell receptor beta chain has ten or more counts. The source of the sample is a study of T cells in Graves' hyperthyroidism and ophthalmopathy. Hyperthyroidism had been newly diagnosed in patients aged 18 to 65, and its duration was under 2 months. Amplification targeted TCR beta CDR3 regions from RNA transcripts. Using the HTBI primer set, a first-round RT-PCR was run on the TCR CDR3. TCRdb reprocessed the multiplex PCR reads via MiXCR and lists one record per CDR3 protein. Here the sample spans 300,000 to 450,000 distinct CDR3 sequences, roughly 25% being singletons. Sequencing input: blood. This clonotype was obtained from a man between 50 and 59 years old with Graves' hyperthyroidism.

CDR3 bases: TGTGCCAGCAGCTTCGAGGGAGGCTACAATGAGCAGTTCTTC. Protein sequence: CASSFEGGYNEQFF. The chain is built from TRBV11-2 and TRBJ2-1; a possible D gene is TRBD2 (6 bases). From germline, CDR1 is SGHAT and CDR2 FQNNGV. The CDR3 runs to 14 residues. V was cut by 3 bases and J by 3 bases, with 9 bases left in between.